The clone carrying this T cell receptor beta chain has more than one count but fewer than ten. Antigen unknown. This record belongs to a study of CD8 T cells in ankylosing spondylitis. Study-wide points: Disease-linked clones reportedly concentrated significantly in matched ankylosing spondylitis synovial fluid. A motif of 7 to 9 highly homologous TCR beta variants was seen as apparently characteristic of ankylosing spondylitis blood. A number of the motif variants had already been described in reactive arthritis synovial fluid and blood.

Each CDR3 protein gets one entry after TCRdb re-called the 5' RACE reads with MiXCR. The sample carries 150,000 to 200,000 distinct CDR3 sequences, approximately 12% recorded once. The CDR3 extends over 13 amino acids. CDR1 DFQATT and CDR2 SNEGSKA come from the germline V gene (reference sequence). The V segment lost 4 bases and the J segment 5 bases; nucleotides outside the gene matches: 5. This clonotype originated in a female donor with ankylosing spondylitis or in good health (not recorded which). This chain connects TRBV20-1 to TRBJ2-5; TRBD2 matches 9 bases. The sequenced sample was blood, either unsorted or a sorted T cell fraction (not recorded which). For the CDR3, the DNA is TGCAGTGCTACGCTAGCGGGGAGGGAGACCCAGTACTTC. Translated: CSATLAGRETQYF.